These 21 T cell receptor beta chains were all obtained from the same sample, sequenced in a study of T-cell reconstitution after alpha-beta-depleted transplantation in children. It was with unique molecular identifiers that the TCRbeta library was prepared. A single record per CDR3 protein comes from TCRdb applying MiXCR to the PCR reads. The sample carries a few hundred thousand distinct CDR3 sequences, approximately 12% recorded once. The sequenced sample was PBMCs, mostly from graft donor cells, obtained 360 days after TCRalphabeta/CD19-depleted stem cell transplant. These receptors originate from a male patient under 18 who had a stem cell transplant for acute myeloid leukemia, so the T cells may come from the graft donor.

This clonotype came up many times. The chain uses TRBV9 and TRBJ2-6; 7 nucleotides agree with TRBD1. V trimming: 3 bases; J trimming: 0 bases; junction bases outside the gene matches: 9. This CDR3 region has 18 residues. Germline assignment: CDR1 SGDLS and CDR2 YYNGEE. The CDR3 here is CASSASGQPSSGANVLTF. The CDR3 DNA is TGTGCCAGCAGCGCGTCGGGACAGCCGAGCTCTGGGGCCAACGTCCTGACTTTC.

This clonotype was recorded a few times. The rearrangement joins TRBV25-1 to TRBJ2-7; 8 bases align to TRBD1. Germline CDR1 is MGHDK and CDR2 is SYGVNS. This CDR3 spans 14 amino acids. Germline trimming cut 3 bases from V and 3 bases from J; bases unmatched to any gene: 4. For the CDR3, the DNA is TGTGCCAGCAGTGATTGGACAGGGCTCTACGAGCAGTACTTC. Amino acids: CASSDWTGLYEQYF.

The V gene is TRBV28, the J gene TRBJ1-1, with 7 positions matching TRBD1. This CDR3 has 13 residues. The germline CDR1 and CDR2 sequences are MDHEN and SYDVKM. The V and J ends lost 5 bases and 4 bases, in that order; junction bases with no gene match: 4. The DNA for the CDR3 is TGTGCCAGCAGTCATCAGGGGGGCACTGAAGCTTTCTTT. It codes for CASSHQGGTEAFF.

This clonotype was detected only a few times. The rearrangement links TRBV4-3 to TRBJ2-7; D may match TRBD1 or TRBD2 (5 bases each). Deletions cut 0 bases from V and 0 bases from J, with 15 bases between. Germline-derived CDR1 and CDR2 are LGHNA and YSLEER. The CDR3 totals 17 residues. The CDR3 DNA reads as TGCGCCAGCAGCCAAGAAAAGGTGGGGGTTAGCTCCTACGAGCAGTACTTC. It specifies CASSQEKVGVSSYEQYF.

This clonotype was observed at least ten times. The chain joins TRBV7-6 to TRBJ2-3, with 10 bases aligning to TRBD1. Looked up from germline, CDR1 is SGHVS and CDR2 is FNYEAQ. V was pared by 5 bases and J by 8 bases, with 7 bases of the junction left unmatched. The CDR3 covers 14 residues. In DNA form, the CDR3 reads TGTGCCAGCAGCATCAGGGACAGGGGTAGTACGCAGTATTTT. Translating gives CASSIRDRGSTQYF.

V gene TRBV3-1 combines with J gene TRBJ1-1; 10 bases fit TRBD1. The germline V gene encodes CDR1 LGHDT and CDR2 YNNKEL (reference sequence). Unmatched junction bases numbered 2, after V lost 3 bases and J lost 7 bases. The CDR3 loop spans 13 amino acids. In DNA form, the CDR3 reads TGTGCCAGCAGCCAGGGACAGGGGATTGAAGCTTTCTTT. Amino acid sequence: CASSQGQGIEAFF.

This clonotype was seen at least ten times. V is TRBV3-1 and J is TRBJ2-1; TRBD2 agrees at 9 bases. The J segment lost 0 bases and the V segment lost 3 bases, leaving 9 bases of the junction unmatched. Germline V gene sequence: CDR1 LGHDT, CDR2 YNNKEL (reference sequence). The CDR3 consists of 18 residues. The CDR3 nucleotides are TGTGCCAGCAGCCATGGGACTAGCTGTATTAGCTCCTACAATGAGCAGTTCTTC. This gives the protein CASSHGTSCISSYNEQFF.

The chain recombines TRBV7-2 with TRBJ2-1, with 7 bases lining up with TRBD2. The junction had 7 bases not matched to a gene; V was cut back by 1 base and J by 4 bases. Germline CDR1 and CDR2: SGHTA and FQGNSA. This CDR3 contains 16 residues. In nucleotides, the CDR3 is TGTGCCAGCAGCTTAGAGTCCACGGGAGGTTACAATGAGCAGTTCTTC. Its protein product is CASSLESTGGYNEQFF.

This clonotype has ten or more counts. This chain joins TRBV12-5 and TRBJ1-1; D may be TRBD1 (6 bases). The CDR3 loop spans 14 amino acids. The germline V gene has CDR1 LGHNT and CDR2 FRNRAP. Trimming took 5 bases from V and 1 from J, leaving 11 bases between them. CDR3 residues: CASGPGQPNTEAFF. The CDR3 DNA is TGTGCTAGTGGTCCAGGACAGCCGAACACTGAAGCTTTCTTT.

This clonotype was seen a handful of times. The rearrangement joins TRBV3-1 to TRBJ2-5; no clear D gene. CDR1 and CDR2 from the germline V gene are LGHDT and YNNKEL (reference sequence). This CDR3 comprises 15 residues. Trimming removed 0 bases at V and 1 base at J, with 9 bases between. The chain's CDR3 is CASSQERRFQETQYF. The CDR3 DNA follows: TGTGCCAGCAGCCAAGAGAGGCGTTTCCAAGAGACCCAGTACTTC.

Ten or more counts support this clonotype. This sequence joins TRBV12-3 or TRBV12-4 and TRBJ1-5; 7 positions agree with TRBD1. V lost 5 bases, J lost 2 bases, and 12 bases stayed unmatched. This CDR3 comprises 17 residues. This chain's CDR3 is CASSPLVRGHGNQPQHF. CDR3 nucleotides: TGTGCCAGCAGTCCCTTAGTTAGGGGGCATGGCAATCAGCCCCAGCATTTT.

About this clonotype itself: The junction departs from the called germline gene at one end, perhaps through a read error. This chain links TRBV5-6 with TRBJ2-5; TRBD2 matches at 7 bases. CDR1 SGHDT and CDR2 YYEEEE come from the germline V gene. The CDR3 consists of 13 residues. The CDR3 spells CAISSFGGETQYF. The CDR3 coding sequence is TGTGCCATCAGCTCCTTCGGGGGGGAGACCCAGTACTTC.

In DNA, the CDR3 is TGTGCCATCAGTGTCGACGGGTTACCCTACGAGCAGTACTTC. Its translation: CAISVDGLPYEQYF. This rearrangement joins TRBV10-3 to TRBJ2-7; D ambiguous. Germline V gene sequence: CDR1 ENHRY, CDR2 SYGVKD. V was trimmed by 4 bases and J by 2 bases, leaving 12 bases between them. There are 14 residues in the CDR3.

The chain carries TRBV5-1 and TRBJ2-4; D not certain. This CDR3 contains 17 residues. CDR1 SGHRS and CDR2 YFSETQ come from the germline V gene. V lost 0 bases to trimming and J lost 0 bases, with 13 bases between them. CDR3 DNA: TGCGCCAGCAGCTTGGATCTAGGTGGGAAAGCCAAAAACATTCAGTACTTC. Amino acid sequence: CASSLDLGGKAKNIQYF.

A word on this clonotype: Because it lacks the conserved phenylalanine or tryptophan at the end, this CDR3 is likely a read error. CDR3 sequence: CASSPQGAWTEAFS. DNA of the CDR3: TGCGCCAGCAGCCCACAGGGGGCTTGGACTGAAGCTTTCTCT. The V call is TRBV5-1, the J call TRBJ1-1; 9 nucleotides agree with TRBD1. This CDR3 comprises 14 residues. CDR1 SGHRS and CDR2 YFSETQ come from the germline V gene. V gave up 4 bases and J gave up 5 bases; unmatched junction bases: 6.

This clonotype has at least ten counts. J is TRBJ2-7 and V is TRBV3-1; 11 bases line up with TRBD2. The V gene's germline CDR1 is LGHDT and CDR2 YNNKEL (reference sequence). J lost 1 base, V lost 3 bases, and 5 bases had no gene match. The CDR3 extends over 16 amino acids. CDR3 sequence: CASSQEGLAVSYEQYF. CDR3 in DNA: TGTGCCAGCAGCCAGGAGGGACTAGCGGTTTCCTACGAGCAGTACTTC.

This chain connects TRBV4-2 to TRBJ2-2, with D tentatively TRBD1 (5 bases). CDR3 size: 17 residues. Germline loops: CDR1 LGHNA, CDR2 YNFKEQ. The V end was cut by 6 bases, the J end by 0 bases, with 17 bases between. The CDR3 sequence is CASSPRGDSANTGELFF. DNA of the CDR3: TGTGCCAGCAGTCCTAGGGGCGACTCCGCGAACACCGGGGAGCTGTTTTTT.

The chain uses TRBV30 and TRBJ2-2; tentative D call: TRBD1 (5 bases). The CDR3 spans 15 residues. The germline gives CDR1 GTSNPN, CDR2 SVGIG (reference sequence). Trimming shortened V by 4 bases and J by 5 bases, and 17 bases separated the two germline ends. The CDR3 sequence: CAWTLVKGKTGELFF. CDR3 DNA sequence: TGTGCCTGGACCTTGGTCAAGGGGAAGACCGGGGAGCTGTTTTTT. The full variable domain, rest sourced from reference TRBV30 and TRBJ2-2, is SQTIHQWPATLVQPVGSPLSLECTVEGTSNPNLYWYRQAAGRGLQLLFYSVGIGQISSEVPQNLSASRPQDRQFILSSKKLLLSDSGFYLCAWTLVKGKTGELFFGEGSRLTVL.

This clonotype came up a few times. CDR3: CASSQDLGQAAYNEQFF. The CDR3 DNA sequence: TGTGCCAGCAGCCAGGACCTCGGACAGGCGGCCTACAATGAGCAGTTCTTC. The chain links TRBV4-2 to TRBJ2-1; 7 nucleotides line up with TRBD1. The junction had 10 bases not matched to a gene; V was cut back by 3 bases and J by 2 bases. Germline-derived CDR1 and CDR2 are LGHNA and YNFKEQ. The CDR3 covers 17 residues.

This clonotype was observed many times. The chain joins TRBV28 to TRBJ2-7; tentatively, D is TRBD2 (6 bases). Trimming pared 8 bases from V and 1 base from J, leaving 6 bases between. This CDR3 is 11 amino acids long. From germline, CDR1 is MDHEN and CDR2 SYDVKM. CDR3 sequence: CASGGSYEQYF. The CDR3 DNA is TGTGCCAGCGGGGGGTCCTACGAGCAGTACTTC.

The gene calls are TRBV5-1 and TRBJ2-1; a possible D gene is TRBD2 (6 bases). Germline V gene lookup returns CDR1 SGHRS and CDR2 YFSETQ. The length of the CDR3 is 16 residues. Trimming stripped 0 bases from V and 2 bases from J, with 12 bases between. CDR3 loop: CASSLDELATYNEQFF. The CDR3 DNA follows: TGCGCCAGCAGCTTGGATGAACTAGCTACCTACAATGAGCAGTTCTTC.